This TCR beta chain was observed in a study of T cells in Graves' hyperthyroidism and ophthalmopathy. Study-wide background: Specimen type is peripheral blood, collected at initial diagnosis prior to any treatment. Study conclusions and caveats: Among clonotypes expanded in thyroid above 0.001, most were also found in blood.

Trimming left V 1 base short and J 3 bases short, with 14 bases between. The CDR3 covers 15 residues. CDR1 and CDR2 from the germline V gene are SGHRS and YFSETQ. RNA transcripts gave rise to amplified TCR beta CDR3 regions. The study used the HTBI primer set for a first-round RT-PCR of the TCR CDR3. TCRdb redid the calling of the multiplex PCR reads with MiXCR, one entry per CDR3 protein. The table has approximately 600,000 distinct CDR3 sequences, more than 13% seen once; the top ten hold more than 6%. The table lists this clonotype with many counts. Its antigen is as yet unknown. Ophthalmopathy cases met thresholds of Clinical Activity Score at least 3, NOSPECS grade at least 4 and duration under 3 months. From around 11 ml of fresh peripheral blood, PBMCs were isolated.

The receptor was isolated from a woman aged 18-29 years with Graves' ophthalmopathy. This chain links TRBV5-1 with TRBJ2-7, with D perhaps TRBD1 or TRBD2 (6 bases each). Sequenced input: blood. In DNA, the CDR3 is TGCGCCAGCAGCTTGTTGGGGGGCCCGTTCTACGAGCAGTACTTC. Its protein is CASSLLGGPFYEQYF.